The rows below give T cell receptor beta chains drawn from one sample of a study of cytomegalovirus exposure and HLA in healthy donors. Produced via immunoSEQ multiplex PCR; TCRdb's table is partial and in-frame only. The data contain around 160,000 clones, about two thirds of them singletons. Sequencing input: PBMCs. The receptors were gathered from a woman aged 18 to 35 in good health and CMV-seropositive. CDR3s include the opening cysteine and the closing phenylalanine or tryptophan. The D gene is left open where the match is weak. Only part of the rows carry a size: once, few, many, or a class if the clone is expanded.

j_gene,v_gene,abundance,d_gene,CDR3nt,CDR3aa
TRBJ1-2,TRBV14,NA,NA,TGTGCCAGCAGTAGGACAGACAACTATGGCTACACCTTC,CASSRTDNYGYTF
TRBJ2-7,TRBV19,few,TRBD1,TGTGCCAGTAGTTCGAGGACAGGGTCCTACGAGCAGTACTTC,CASSSRTGSYEQYF
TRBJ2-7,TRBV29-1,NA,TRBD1,TGCAGCGTTGAAGACCCACAGGGGTTCAACGAGCAGTACTTC,CSVEDPQGFNEQYF
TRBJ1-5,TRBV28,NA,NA,TGTGCCAGCAGTTTCGAGATTCAGCCCCAGCATTTT,CASSFEIQPQHF
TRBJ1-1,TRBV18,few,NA,TGTGCCAGCTCACCATTGCACGGGAGCACTGAAGCTTTCTTT,CASSPLHGSTEAFF
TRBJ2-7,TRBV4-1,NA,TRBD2,TGCGCCAGCAGCCTCGGACTAGCGGGAGGGGGCTACGAGCAGTACTTC,CASSLGLAGGGYEQYF
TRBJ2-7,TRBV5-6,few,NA,TGTGCCAGCAGCTTGGGAGGATCCCACTACGAGCAGTACTTC,CASSLGGSHYEQYF
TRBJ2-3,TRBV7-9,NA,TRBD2,TGTGCCAGCAGCTTAAGGGACAGCGAAATAGCGGGAGTTGGAGATACGCAGTATTTT,CASSLRDSEIAGVGDTQYF
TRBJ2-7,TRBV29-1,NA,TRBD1,TGCAGCGTTGAAGTTAGACAGGGGGCGGACTACGAGCAGTACTTC,CSVEVRQGADYEQYF
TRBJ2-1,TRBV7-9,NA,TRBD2,TGTGCCAGTTCGATAGCGGGAGGGCCCAGGGGGTTCTTC,CASSIAGGPRGFF
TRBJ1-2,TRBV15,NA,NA,TGTGCCACCAGCAGGGGGGGGGTTGTTGGCTACACCTTC,CATSRGGVVGYTF
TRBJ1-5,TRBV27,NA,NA,TGTGCCAGCAGTTCGGGACACGCCAATCAGCCCCAGCATTTT,CASSSGHANQPQHF
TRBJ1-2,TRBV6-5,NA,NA,TGTGCCAGCAGTCGAACCCTATTGACAGATTATGGCTACACCTTC,CASSRTLLTDYGYTF
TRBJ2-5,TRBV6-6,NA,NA,TGTGCCAGCAAAGCCGGGGAGACCCAGTACTTC,CASKAGETQYF
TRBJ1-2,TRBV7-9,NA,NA,TGTGCCAGCACCCGCGTGCTGCATTATGGCTACACCTTC,CASTRVLHYGYTF
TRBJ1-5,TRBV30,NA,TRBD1,TGTGCCGCCCCGACAGGGGACAATCAGCCCCAGCATTTT,CAAPTGDNQPQHF
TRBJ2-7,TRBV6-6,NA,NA,TGTGCCAGTTACTCGGGAAGCTCCTACGAGCAGTACTTC,CASYSGSSYEQYF
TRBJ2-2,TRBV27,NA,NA,TGTGCCAGCAGCTTGCTCGGGAGTTTGGGGACCGGGGAGCTGTTTTTT,CASSLLGSLGTGELFF
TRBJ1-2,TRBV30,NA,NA,TGTGCCTGGGAGACCAGGGATGGCTACACCTTC,CAWETRDGYTF
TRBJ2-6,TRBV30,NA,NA,TGTGCCTGGAGGCGTTACTCTGGGGCCAACGTCCTGACTTTC,CAWRRYSGANVLTF
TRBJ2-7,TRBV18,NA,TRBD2,TGTGCCAGCTCGGCAGAGGGAGGGACCTACGAGCAGTACTTC,CASSAEGGTYEQYF
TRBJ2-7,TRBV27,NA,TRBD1,TGTGCCAGCGCCGGAGGGACAGGGCATTCCTACGAGCAGTACTTC,CASAGGTGHSYEQYF
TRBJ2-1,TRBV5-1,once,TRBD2,TGCGCCAGCAGCTTGAGTAGCGGGAGCCATCCCTACAATGAGCAGTTCTTC,CASSLSSGSHPYNEQFF
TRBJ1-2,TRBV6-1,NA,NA,TGTGCCAGCAGTGGCCGGCAGACTACTAACTATGGCTACACCTTC,CASSGRQTTNYGYTF
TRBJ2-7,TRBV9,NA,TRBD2,TGTGCCAGCAGCGTAAGCGGGGACGCCTCCTACGAGCAGTACTTC,CASSVSGDASYEQYF
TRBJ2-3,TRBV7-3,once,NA,TGTGCCAGCAGCTTAGTCCCAGCGCCTAGCACAGATACGCAGTATTTT,CASSLVPAPSTDTQYF
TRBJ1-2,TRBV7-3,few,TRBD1,TGTGCCAGCAGCCTAAAGGCCCCCACGACAGGGCTAAGTGGCTACACCTTC,CASSLKAPTTGLSGYTF
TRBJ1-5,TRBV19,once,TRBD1,TGTGCCAGTAGTATAGGACAGGGAAGCAATCAGCCCCAGCATTTT,CASSIGQGSNQPQHF
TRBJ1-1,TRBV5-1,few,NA,TGCGCCAGCAGCTCGACAGGACCCATGAACACTGAAGCTTTCTTT,CASSSTGPMNTEAFF
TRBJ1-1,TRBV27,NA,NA,TGTGCCAGCAGAATTCATCCGACAGGTGATGAAGCTTTCTTT,CASRIHPTGDEAFF
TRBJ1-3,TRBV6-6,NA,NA,TGTGCCAGCAGTTACGGACTTGAAGTCTCTGGAAACACCATATATTTT,CASSYGLEVSGNTIYF
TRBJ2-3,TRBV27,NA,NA,TGTGCCAGCAGTTCCCAGAGACTAGTACCTCTCGGCACAGATACGCAGTATTTT,CASSSQRLVPLGTDTQYF
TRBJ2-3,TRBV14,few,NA,TGTGCCAGCAGCCATCTGGGGGGGCCTACAGATACGCAGTATTTT,CASSHLGGPTDTQYF
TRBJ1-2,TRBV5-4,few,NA,TGTGCCAGCAGCTTGGAAGCACCTAACTATGGCTACACCTTC,CASSLEAPNYGYTF
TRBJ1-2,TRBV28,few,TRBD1,TGTGCCAGCAGTTTCGACCCGGGACAGGCCTATGGCTACACCTTC,CASSFDPGQAYGYTF
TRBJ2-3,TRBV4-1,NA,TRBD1,TGCGCCAGCAGCCATTCAAGGGACAGGAAGACAGATACGCAGTATTTT,CASSHSRDRKTDTQYF
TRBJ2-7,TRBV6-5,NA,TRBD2,TGTGCCAGCAGTCCCGGGACTAGCGGGACCTACGAGCAGTACTTC,CASSPGTSGTYEQYF
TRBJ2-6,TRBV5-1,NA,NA,TGCGCCAGCAGCTTAGGCGGCGCTGGGGCCAACGTCCTGACTTTC,CASSLGGAGANVLTF
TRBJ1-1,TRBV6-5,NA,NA,TGTGCCAGCAGTTTAGATGGGGGAGGCACTGAAGCTTTCTTT,CASSLDGGGTEAFF
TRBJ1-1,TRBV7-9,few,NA,TGTGCCAGCAGCGATCGAGAGAACACTGAAGCTTTCTTT,CASSDRENTEAFF
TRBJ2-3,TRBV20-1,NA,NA,TGCAGTGCCCGACTAGAGGATACGCAGTATTTT,CSARLEDTQYF
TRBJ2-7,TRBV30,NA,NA,TGTGCCTGGGGTGTTGGTCGGGGTTTCCACGAGCAGTACTTC,CAWGVGRGFHEQYF
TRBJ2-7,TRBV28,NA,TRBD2,TGTGCCAGCAGCCCCGGCCCTAGCGGTTTAACCTACGAGCAGTACTTC,CASSPGPSGLTYEQYF
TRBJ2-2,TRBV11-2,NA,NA,TGTGCCAGCAGCTCTCCACAGGGTTCCGGGGAGCTGTTTTTT,CASSSPQGSGELFF
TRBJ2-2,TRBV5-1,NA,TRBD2,TGCGCCAGCAGCCGGACTAGCGGGTCCCCTAACACCGGGGAGCTGTTTTTT,CASSRTSGSPNTGELFF
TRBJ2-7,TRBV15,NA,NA,TGTGCCACCAGCAACTGGCGGAACGGGATCGAGTTCGAGCAGTACTTC,CATSNWRNGIEFEQYF